The 13 T cell receptor beta chains below were found in one sample sequenced in a study of a mutant IDH1 vaccine in newly diagnosed glioma. No cognate antigen is known for these TCRs. Specified time point: week 47, end of study. A 20-mer mutant IDH1 peptide at 300 ug was injected subcutaneously with topical imiquimod. TCRdb's copy holds only in-frame clones and misses some; the assay was immunoSEQ multiplex PCR. The table shows 30,000 to 35,000 clones, with around nine tenths occurring only once. This specimen consisted of PBMCs, obtained from a glioma patient whose treatment included an IDH1 peptide vaccine. Receptor source: a woman in her thirties with glioma.

This chain joins TRBV10-3 and TRBJ1-5, with D perhaps TRBD1 (6 bases). V lost 8 bases to trimming and J lost 7 bases, with 15 bases between them. The V gene's germline CDR1 is ENHRY and CDR2 SYGVKD. The CDR3 consists of 13 residues. The chain's CDR3 is CAIGAGVYQPQHF. In nucleotides, the CDR3 is TGTGCCATCGGAGCAGGGGTCTACCAGCCCCAGCATTTT.

The rearrangement links TRBV5-1 to TRBJ2-5, with 7 bases that match TRBD2. V shed 4 bases, J shed 4 bases, and the junction held 10 bases outside the gene matches. Germline CDR1 SGHRS, CDR2 YFSETQ. This CDR3 has 15 residues. For the CDR3, the DNA is TGCGCCAGCAGCCCCGCTAGCGGTCAGGGAGAGACCCAGTACTTC. Its translation is CASSPASGQGETQYF.

The rearrangement links TRBV29-1 to TRBJ2-7; 11 nucleotides agree with TRBD1. CDR3 length: 14 residues. The germline gives CDR1 SQVTM, CDR2 ANQGSEA. V trimming: 7 bases; J trimming: 4 bases; junction bases outside the gene matches: 9. This CDR3 is CSATLGQGAYEQYF. CDR3 nucleotide sequence: TGCAGCGCTACCCTTGGACAGGGGGCATACGAGCAGTACTTC.

The J gene is TRBJ1-3, the V gene TRBV6-5; D uncertain. V lost 2 bases and J lost 4, with 9 bases in between. Germline V gives CDR1 MNHEY, CDR2 SVGAGI. The CDR3 has 14 residues. The CDR3: CASSYRQQGNTIYF. The CDR3 DNA reads as TGTGCCAGCAGTTACCGCCAACAGGGAAACACCATATATTTT.

The rearrangement joins TRBV18 to TRBJ2-7; D call uncertain. Trimming left V 1 base short and J 2 bases short, with 9 bases between. CDR1 is KGHSH and CDR2 is LQKENI in the germline V gene. The CDR3 runs to 14 residues. CDR3 nucleotide sequence: TGTGCCAGCTCACCACACGCCAGTGCCTACGAGCAGTACTTC. This translates into CASSPHASAYEQYF. The full variable domain, with the rest looked up from reference TRBV18 and TRBJ2-7, is NAGVMQNPRHLVRRRGQEARLRCSPMKGHSHVYWYRQLPEEGLKFMVYLQKENIIDESGMPKERFSAEFPKEGPSILRIQQVVRGDSAAYFCASSPHASAYEQYFGPGTRLTVT.

The chain has TRBV10-1 and TRBJ1-5; D call uncertain. This CDR3 region has 13 residues. CDR1 is WNHNN, CDR2 SYGVQD, per germline (reference sequence). Trimming removed 6 bases from V and 4 bases from J, with 10 bases in between. The CDR3 is CASRKWRNQPQHF. Written as DNA, the CDR3 is TGCGCCAGCAGGAAGTGGAGGAATCAGCCCCAGCATTTT.

The V gene is TRBV4-1, the J gene TRBJ1-2; D might be TRBD1 (5 bases). Germline V gene lookup returns CDR1 MGHRA and CDR2 YSYEKL. V shed 1 base and J shed 8 bases, with 20 bases lying between them. The CDR3 runs 16 residues. CDR3 sequence reads: CASSQGGGQGRDGYTF. The CDR3 nucleotides read TGCGCCAGCAGCCAAGGGGGAGGGCAGGGAAGAGACGGCTACACCTTC.

This chain connects TRBV7-9 to TRBJ2-5; D tentatively fits TRBD1 or TRBD2 (5 bases each). Trimming stripped 6 bases from V and 1 base from J, with 12 bases between. The CDR3 contains 14 residues. Germline assignment: CDR1 SEHNR and CDR2 FQNEAQ (reference sequence). In nucleotides, the CDR3 is TGTGCCAGCAGGGAGAGGGGATTCCAAGAGACCCAGTACTTC. Its translation is CASRERGFQETQYF.

The chain recombines TRBV27 with TRBJ1-2, with D tentatively TRBD1 (5 bases). Trimming pared 5 bases from V and 2 bases from J, leaving 6 bases between. Germline assignment: CDR1 MNHEY and CDR2 SMNVEV (reference sequence). The CDR3 consists of 12 residues. Here the CDR3 reads CASSAGNYGYTF. In DNA form, the CDR3 reads TGTGCCAGCAGTGCAGGGAACTATGGCTACACCTTC.

This chain connects TRBV13 to TRBJ1-6; possibly TRBD1 for D (6 bases). The CDR3 spans 17 residues. Trimming cost V 5 bases and J 5 bases, with 19 bases left between them. Germline V gives CDR1 PRHDT, CDR2 FYEKMQ (reference sequence). This CDR3 reads CASSARGGAGDNSPLHF. CDR3 sequence (DNA): TGTGCCAGCAGCGCTCGAGGGGGAGCAGGGGATAATTCACCCCTCCACTTT.

The rearrangement joins TRBV6-1 to TRBJ1-5; no definite D call. Trimming shortened V by 1 base and J by 0 bases, and 4 bases separated the two germline ends. Germline V gene sequence: CDR1 MNHNS, CDR2 SASEGT. This CDR3 comprises 14 residues. This chain's CDR3 is CASSEEYSNQPQHF. In DNA form, the CDR3 reads TGTGCCAGCAGTGAAGAGTATAGCAATCAGCCCCAGCATTTT.

The rearrangement joins TRBV25-1 to TRBJ1-2; the D gene is possibly TRBD1 (5 bases). CDR1 is MGHDK and CDR2 is SYGVNS in the germline V gene. V shed 6 bases and J shed 8 bases, with 16 bases lying between them. The CDR3 consists of 13 residues. The CDR3 DNA is TGTGCCAGCAGCGACAGAGGGGCAGGGGGCTACACCTTC. Its translation is CASSDRGAGGYTF.

CDR3 loop: CASSGEGGYTF. The CDR3 DNA reads TGTGCCAGCTCGGGGGAAGGCGGCTACACCTTC. The J gene is TRBJ1-2, the V gene TRBV2, with D possibly TRBD1 on 5 matching bases. The V and J ends lost 8 bases and 8 bases respectively, with 12 bases between them. This CDR3 has 11 residues. Per the germline V gene, CDR1 is SNHLY and CDR2 is FYNNEI.